The source of this T cell receptor beta chain is a study of post-analysis software for immune sequencing data. The overall study: The disease courses covered relapsing-remitting, secondary progressive and progressive-relapsing multiple sclerosis.

The CDR3 is 17 amino acids. V dropped 1 base and J dropped 5; count of bases not matched to a gene: 8. CDR1 MNHNY and CDR2 SVGAGI come from the germline V gene (reference sequence). This clonotype was recorded only once. Its target is not known. Included in the TCR beta cDNA libraries were unique molecular identifiers. TCRdb fed the PCR reads into MiXCR, producing one record per CDR3 protein. The repertoire includes about 500,000 distinct CDR3 sequences, under 55% of them detected once, and 9.5% to 13% sits in the top ten. Overall study findings and caveats: In patients, TRBV5-6, TRBV5-1 and TRBV20-1 belonged to roughly five TRBV segments found more frequently than in controls. Batch-mates among the samples co-clustered strongly by F measure.

Sequencing used blood. This receptor was obtained from a girl between 10 and 17 years old with multiple sclerosis. The gene calls are TRBV6-6 and TRBJ2-1; 10 nucleotides match TRBD2. CDR3 sequence: CASSYWGLAGGDNEQFF. CDR3 nucleotides: TGTGCCAGCAGTTACTGGGGTTTAGCGGGAGGAGACAATGAGCAGTTCTTC.